These 5 T cell receptor beta chains were all obtained from the same sample, sequenced in a study of CD8 T cells in ankylosing spondylitis. TCRdb processed the 5' RACE reads anew with MiXCR; each CDR3 protein has one entry. The sample gives about 240,000 distinct CDR3 sequences, roughly 10% of which show up once; 6% to 8.5% is in the top ten. The sample consisted of blood, either unsorted or a sorted T cell fraction (not recorded which). The receptors come from a male donor with ankylosing spondylitis or in good health (not recorded which).

This clonotype was seen a few times. CDR3 coding DNA: TGTGCCAGCAGTGAAGCGCGAGGACAGGGGAATGAAAAACTGTTTTTT. Amino acid sequence: CASSEARGQGNEKLFF. The chain has TRBV6-1 and TRBJ1-4, with 9 positions matching TRBD1. The V and J ends lost 0 bases and 5 bases, in that order; junction bases with no gene match: 4. The germline V gene has CDR1 MNHNS and CDR2 SASEGT. The length of the CDR3 is 16 residues.

Many counts were recorded for this clonotype. The rearrangement links TRBV7-3 to TRBJ2-3; D assignment may be TRBD1 or TRBD2 (5 bases each). This CDR3 region has 14 residues. V gave up 1 base and J gave up 4 bases, with 9 bases separating them. Germline-derived CDR1 and CDR2 are SGHTA and FQGTGA. The CDR3 region has the DNA TGTGCCAGCAGCTTAATTGGGGGAGCAGATACGCAGTATTTT. Residues: CASSLIGGADTQYF.

This clonotype was detected only a few times. V and J are TRBV7-9 and TRBJ1-1; D is ambiguous. Trimming left V 5 bases short and J 8 bases short, with 12 bases between. Germline loops: CDR1 SEHNR, CDR2 FQNEAQ (reference sequence). The CDR3 loop spans 12 amino acids. CDR3 nucleotide sequence: TGTGCCAGCAGCCTGAGTGTTGGGGAAGCTTTCTTT. It encodes CASSLSVGEAFF. Full variable domain (remainder filled in from reference TRBV7-9 and TRBJ1-1): DTGVSQNPRHKITKRGQNVTFRCDPISEHNRLYWYRQTLGQGPEFLTYFQNEAQLEKSRLLSDRFSAERPKGSFSTLEIQRTEQGDSAMYLCASSLSVGEAFFGQGTRLTVV.

The V call is TRBV7-3, the J call TRBJ2-6; the D is unclear. The germline CDR1 and CDR2 sequences are SGHTA and FQGTGA. V dropped 1 base and J dropped 2 bases, with 6 bases sitting between them. This CDR3 region has 15 residues. The CDR3 is CASSLNGPGANVLTF. The CDR3 nucleotides are TGTGCCAGCAGCTTAAACGGACCTGGGGCCAACGTCCTGACTTTC. The full variable domain, rest sourced from reference TRBV7-3 and TRBJ2-6, is GAGVSQTPSNKVTEKGKYVELRCDPISGHTALYWYRQSLGQGPEFLIYFQGTGAADDSGLPNDRFFAVRPEGSVSTLKIQRTERGDSAVYLCASSLNGPGANVLTFGAGSRLTVL.

The table lists this clonotype with a few counts. The V and J genes are TRBV15 and TRBJ1-4; D remains unclear. CDR1 LNHNV and CDR2 YYDKDF come from the germline V gene (reference sequence). CDR3 length: 15 residues. V was clipped by 5 bases and J by 4 bases, with 14 bases between them. The CDR3 nucleotides read TGTGCCACCAGCGGAGGCGGACTGATTAATGAAAAACTGTTTTTT. Its translation is CATSGGGLINEKLFF.